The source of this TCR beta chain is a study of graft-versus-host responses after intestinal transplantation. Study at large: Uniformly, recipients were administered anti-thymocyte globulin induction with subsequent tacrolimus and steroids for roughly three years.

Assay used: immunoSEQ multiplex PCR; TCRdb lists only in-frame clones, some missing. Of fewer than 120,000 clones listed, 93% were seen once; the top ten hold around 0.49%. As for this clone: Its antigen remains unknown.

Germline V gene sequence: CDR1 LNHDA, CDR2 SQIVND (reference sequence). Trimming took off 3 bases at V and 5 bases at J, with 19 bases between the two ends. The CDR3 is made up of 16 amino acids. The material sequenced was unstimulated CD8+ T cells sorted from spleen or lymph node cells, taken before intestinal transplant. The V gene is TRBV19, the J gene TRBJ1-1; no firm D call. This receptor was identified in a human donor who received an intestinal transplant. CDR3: CASSMSFGVMGTEAFF. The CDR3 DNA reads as TGTGCCAGTAGTATGAGTTTTGGGGTTATGGGGACTGAAGCTTTCTTT.